This passage covers 25 T cell receptor beta chains from one sample sequenced in a study of T cells in Graves' hyperthyroidism and ophthalmopathy. There were TCR beta CDR3 regions amplified from RNA transcripts. A first-round RT-PCR of the TCR CDR3 used the HTBI primer set. TCRdb used MiXCR to reprocess the multiplex PCR reads, holding one entry per CDR3 protein. The repertoire holds a few hundred thousand distinct CDR3 sequences, with just over 45% as singletons. The specimen was peripheral blood or thyroid tissue (not recorded which). The receptors stem from an adult woman with Graves' disease, either hyperthyroidism or ophthalmopathy (not recorded which).

The sample holds a few counts of this clonotype. The genes are TRBV2 and TRBJ1-5; tentative D call: TRBD1 (5 bases). This CDR3 contains 16 residues. Trimming pared 2 bases from V and 0 bases from J, leaving 11 bases between. Per the germline V gene, CDR1 is SNHLY and CDR2 is FYNNEI. The CDR3 nucleotides are TGTGCCAGCAGTGAATTGGGGCCCTTTAGCAATCAGCCCCAGCATTTT. This encodes CASSELGPFSNQPQHF.

This clonotype appeared many times. V and J are TRBV29-1 and TRBJ2-7; TRBD1 aligns across 11 bases. The J segment lost 4 bases and the V segment lost 8 bases, leaving 10 bases of the junction unmatched. This CDR3 has 14 amino acids. Germline loops: CDR1 SQVTM, CDR2 ANQGSEA. The CDR3 bases are TGCAGCTTCAGAGCGGGACAGGGGGTATACGAGCAGTACTTC. This gives the protein CSFRAGQGVYEQYF.

This rearrangement joins TRBV7-9 to TRBJ1-2, with TRBD1 as a possible D gene (5 bases). V gave up 5 bases and J gave up 4 bases, with 29 bases separating them. CDR3 length: 19 residues. Germline lookup yields CDR1 SEHNR and CDR2 FQNEAQ (reference sequence). The CDR3 DNA is TGTGCCAGCAGCCAAGAAAGGGCGGATTCGAGGGGAGTCGGCTATGGCTACACCTTC. This encodes CASSQERADSRGVGYGYTF. The full variable domain, completed using reference TRBV7-9 and TRBJ1-2, is DTGVSQNPRHKITKRGQNVTFRCDPISEHNRLYWYRQTLGQGPEFLTYFQNEAQLEKSRLLSDRFSAERPKGSFSTLEIQRTEQGDSAMYLCASSQERADSRGVGYGYTFGSGTRLTVV.

The chain combines TRBV5-1 with TRBJ2-7; 9 bases map to TRBD2. The CDR3 totals 15 residues. Germline V lookup: CDR1 SGHRS, CDR2 YFSETQ. Trimming cost V 4 bases and J 1 base; bases outside gene matches: 6. CDR3 coding DNA: TGCGCCAGCAGCCCCGGGACTAGCCCTTCCTACGAGCAGTACTTC. Amino acids: CASSPGTSPSYEQYF.

In its sample, this clonotype was seen many times. The chain uses TRBV7-2 and TRBJ1-2; D is unresolved. V gave up 3 bases and J gave up 4 bases, with 6 bases separating them. The CDR3 is 12 amino acids. Germline V CDR1 and CDR2: SGHTA, FQGNSA. The chain's CDR3 is CASSFGRYGYTF. CDR3 nucleotide sequence: TGTGCCAGCAGCTTCGGGCGCTATGGCTACACCTTC.

This clonotype was counted many times. The V call is TRBV14, the J call TRBJ1-2; 8 bases match TRBD1. V trimming: 0 bases; J trimming: 6 bases; junction bases outside the gene matches: 3. CDR1 is SGHDN and CDR2 is FVKESK in the germline V gene. The CDR3 spans 14 residues. This CDR3 reads CASSQDHRGDGYTF. In nucleotides, the CDR3 is TGTGCCAGCAGCCAAGACCACAGGGGGGATGGCTACACCTTC. Full variable domain (remainder filled in from reference TRBV14 and TRBJ1-2): EAGVTQFPSHSVIEKGQTVTLRCDPISGHDNLYWYRRVMGKEIKFLLHFVKESKQDESGMPNNRFLAERTGGTYSTLKVQPAELEDSGVYFCASSQDHRGDGYTFGSGTRLTVV.

This chain links TRBV7-8 with TRBJ2-7, with 9 bases matching TRBD1. V gave up 1 base and J gave up 5 bases; unmatched junction bases: 9. CDR1 and CDR2 (germline): SGHVS, FQNEAQ. The CDR3 totals 16 residues. The CDR3 protein is CASSLGPLGQGNEQYF. The CDR3 DNA reads as TGTGCCAGCAGCTTAGGTCCATTGGGACAGGGTAACGAGCAGTACTTC. Supplemented by reference TRBV7-8 and TRBJ2-7, the full variable domain reads GAGVSQSPRYKVAKRGQDVALRCDPISGHVSLFWYQQALGQGPEFLTYFQNEAQLDKSGLPSDRFFAERPEGSVSTLKIQRTQQEDSAVYLCASSLGPLGQGNEQYFGPGTRLTVT.

In the case of this clonotype: Its ends do not fully match the called genes, so a read error is possible. V usage is TRBV11-2 and J usage is TRBJ2-5, with D possibly TRBD1 on 6 matching bases. The CDR3 runs 17 residues. In germline, CDR1 is SGHAT, CDR2 FQNNGV. CDR3: CASSQWQGKTSKETRYF. The CDR3 DNA reads as TGTGCCAGCAGCCAATGGCAGGGGAAAACTTCGAAGGAGACCCGGTACTTC.

In this sample, this clonotype turned up many times. The J gene is TRBJ2-7, the V gene TRBV20-1, with 9 bases aligning to TRBD2. The junction had 6 bases not matched to a gene; V was cut back by 6 bases and J by 3 bases. This CDR3 is 13 amino acids long. CDR1 is DFQATT and CDR2 is SNEGSKA in the germline V gene (reference sequence). As DNA, the CDR3 is TGCAGTGCCGTACTAGCGGGTGGCTACGAGCAGTACTTC. Amino acid sequence: CSAVLAGGYEQYF.

The sample holds many counts of this clonotype. V gene TRBV4-2 combines with J gene TRBJ2-5, with 7 bases identical to TRBD1. CDR3 size: 15 residues. Germline loops: CDR1 LGHNA, CDR2 YNFKEQ. Trimming cost V 0 bases and J 5 bases; bases outside gene matches: 6. DNA of the CDR3: TGTGCCAGCAGCCAAGATCTACAGGGGATGGAGACCCAGTACTTC. Encoded protein: CASSQDLQGMETQYF.

The chain uses TRBV7-2 and TRBJ2-7; D may be TRBD1 (6 bases). Germline V lookup: CDR1 SGHTA, CDR2 FQGNSA. There are 14 residues in the CDR3. Trimming pared 5 bases from V and 0 bases from J, leaving 11 bases between. The CDR3 bases are TGTGCCAGCAGCACAAGACAGGACTCCTACGAGCAGTACTTC. It translates to CASSTRQDSYEQYF.

CDR3 coding DNA: TGTGCCAGCAGCAGCGGCGGGGCCTCTGGGGAAAAACTGTTTTTT. It is translated as CASSSGGASGEKLFF. The J gene is TRBJ1-4, the V gene TRBV2, with D maybe TRBD1 (5 bases). The CDR3 is 15 amino acids. V gave up 6 bases and J gave up 8 bases, with 19 bases separating them. Germline V gene lookup returns CDR1 SNHLY and CDR2 FYNNEI. Full variable domain (rest looked up from reference TRBV2 and TRBJ1-4): EPEVTQTPSHQVTQMGQEVILRCVPISNHLYFYWYRQILGQKVEFLVSFYNNEISEKSEIFDDQFSVERPDGSNFTLKIRSTKLEDSAMYFCASSSGGASGEKLFFGSGTQLSVL.

This clonotype was counted ten times or more. The chain links TRBV20-1 to TRBJ1-1; D unresolved. Germline-derived CDR1 and CDR2 are DFQATT and SNEGSKA (reference sequence). Deletions cut 5 bases from V and 6 bases from J, with 16 bases between. This CDR3 is 13 amino acids long. The CDR3 here is CSAARSPRAEAFF. Here the CDR3 DNA reads TGCAGTGCTGCCAGATCCCCACGGGCTGAAGCTTTCTTT.

J is TRBJ2-5 and V is TRBV6-5, with 7 nucleotides matching TRBD2. Germline V CDR1 and CDR2: MNHEY, SVGAGI. Germline trimming cut 3 bases from V and 5 bases from J; bases unmatched to any gene: 18. The CDR3 is 18 amino acids. CDR3 coding DNA: TGTGCCAGCAGTTATTGGGGAGGCCCGGGGGGTACGGGGGAGACCCAGTACTTC. This sequence encodes CASSYWGGPGGTGETQYF.

The V gene is TRBV24-1, the J gene TRBJ1-1; TRBD1 matches 8 bases. V was clipped by 5 bases and J by 11 bases; unmatched bases: 9. Germline V lookup: CDR1 KGHDR, CDR2 SFDVKD. The CDR3 spans 13 residues. The CDR3 DNA is TGTGCCACCAGTGCCGGACAGGGAATGCGGGCTTTCTTT. As protein: CATSAGQGMRAFF.

The V gene is TRBV7-9, the J gene TRBJ2-7; 7 bases match TRBD1. Germline-derived CDR1 and CDR2 are SEHNR and FQNEAQ (reference sequence). V shed 8 bases and J 5 bases; nucleotides not matched to a gene: 18. The CDR3 consists of 16 residues. CDR3 in amino acids: CASSPPRGQGSDEQYF. In nucleotides, the CDR3 is TGTGCCAGCTCACCACCAAGGGGGCAGGGGTCCGACGAGCAGTACTTC.

The sample holds one count of this clonotype. The J gene is TRBJ2-7, the V gene TRBV7-8; weak D call: TRBD2 (5 bases). This CDR3 is 12 amino acids long. Trimming removed 5 bases from V and 11 bases from J, with 16 bases in between. The germline CDR1 and CDR2 sequences are SGHVS and FQNEAQ. The chain's CDR3 is CASSPQRLLEYF. The CDR3 DNA sequence: TGTGCCAGCAGCCCACAAAGACTACTGGAGTACTTC.

This sequence joins TRBV2 and TRBJ1-5, with D tentatively TRBD1 (5 bases). The CDR3 sequence is 14 residues long. Germline lookup yields CDR1 SNHLY and CDR2 FYNNEI. The CDR3 sequence: CAREPGPSNQPQHF. Here the CDR3 DNA reads TGTGCTAGAGAACCAGGGCCGAGCAATCAGCCCCAGCATTTT.

V is TRBV5-6 and J is TRBJ1-1, with no clear D. Trimming took 3 bases from V and 1 from J, leaving 13 bases between them. The germline gives CDR1 SGHDT, CDR2 YYEEEE. This CDR3 has 15 amino acids. The CDR3 DNA follows: TGTGCCAGCAGCTCGGGGATATCGGGGAACACTGAAGCTTTCTTT. It translates to CASSSGISGNTEAFF.

The sample holds a few counts of this clonotype. The DNA is omitted, as the CDR3 cannot be located on it reliably, and the CDR3 follows TCRdb's listing. This chain joins TRBV7-8 and TRBJ2-7; the table calls TRBD2, which could not be checked here. The CDR3 is 19 residues long, counting both termini. Looked up from germline, CDR1 is SGHVS and CDR2 is FQNEAQ. The CDR3: CASSFYICSALRGDYEQYF.

This sequence joins TRBV7-3 and TRBJ1-2; possibly TRBD1 for D (6 bases). This CDR3 region has 15 residues. CDR1 is SGHTA, CDR2 FQGTGA, per germline. Deletions cut 3 bases from V and 4 bases from J, with 15 bases between. Here the CDR3 reads CASSLGRDNGYGYTF. In DNA form, the CDR3 reads TGTGCCAGCAGCTTGGGGAGGGACAACGGCTATGGCTACACCTTC.

Concerning this clonotype: This may come from a read error, since a much larger clone is one base off. This likely comes from a read error, as the CDR3 has no conserved phenylalanine or tryptophan at its end. This chain connects TRBV29-1 to TRBJ1-1; D unclear. There are 13 residues in the CDR3. V lost 3 bases to trimming and J lost 4 bases, with 12 bases between them. Germline-derived CDR1 and CDR2 are SQVTM and ANQGSEA. As DNA, the CDR3 is TGCAGCGTTGAGGGCTTTTCCGTCACTGAAGCTTTCCTT. It encodes CSVEGFSVTEAFL.

V is TRBV9 and J is TRBJ2-3; unclear D gene. The germline V gene has CDR1 SGDLS and CDR2 YYNGEE. CDR3 length: 12 amino acids. V was pared by 4 bases and J by 4 bases, with 7 bases between. CDR3 sequence reads: CASSPSSDTQYF. CDR3 sequence (DNA): TGTGCCAGCAGCCCCTCGTCAGATACGCAGTATTTT.

This clonotype was seen more than once but under ten times. The V gene is TRBV7-6, the J gene TRBJ1-1; the D is unclear. Germline V gene sequence: CDR1 SGHVS, CDR2 FNYEAQ. The V gene lost 1 base and the J gene lost 4 bases, with 13 bases spanning the gap. The length of the CDR3 is 15 residues. In nucleotides, the CDR3 is TGTGCCAGCAGCTTAGGGCACGGACCTCTCACTGAAGCTTTCTTT. Its translation is CASSLGHGPLTEAFF.

This clonotype was counted only a few times. The junction shows a germline mismatch at one end, possibly a read error. The chain carries TRBV6-2 or TRBV6-3 and TRBJ2-7; 11 bases map to TRBD2. The CDR3 totals 15 residues. The germline gives CDR1 MNHEY, CDR2 SVGEGT. The CDR3 sequence is CASSRTSGLAYGQYF. The CDR3 nucleotides are TGTGCCAGCAGCAGGACTAGCGGGCTCGCCTACGGGCAGTACTTC.